The sequence of this TCR beta chain was determined in a study of cytomegalovirus exposure and HLA in healthy donors. PCR amplification relied on 60 Vbeta primers (plus 13 Jbeta primers). Sequenced by immunoSEQ multiplex PCR; TCRdb stores in-frame clones only, minus some. The repertoire holds some 150,000 clones, with about 71% as singletons. This clone is a singleton in its sample. The antigen remains undetermined. The study, taken as a whole, reports: In a later analysis, at a false discovery rate of 0.05, fewer than 20,000 TCR beta sequences were associated with HLA alleles. In a later analysis, V- and J-gene trimming of beta chains associated with a DCLRE1C missense variant, replicated independently. Published work reported that the classifier diagnosed cytomegalovirus status with high specificity and sensitivity.

The sequence was obtained from a woman aged 25 to 45 in good health and CMV-seronegative. Material: PBMCs.

DNA for the CDR3: TGTGCCAGTAGTACCCAAACAGGGGGCATAGCATTGAATTCACCCCTCCACTTT. Translation: CASSTQTGGIALNSPLHF. The rearrangement uses TRBV19 and TRBJ1-6; 9 nucleotides match TRBD1. CDR1 and CDR2 (germline): LNHDA, SQIVND (reference sequence). The CDR3 length is 18 residues. The ends lost 4 bases at V and 7 bases at J; junction bases unmatched: 14.